These 32 T cell receptor beta chains share one sample of origin, sequenced in a study of cytomegalovirus exposure and HLA in healthy donors. The PCR was carried out with 60 Vbeta primers and 13 Jbeta primers. Measured with immunoSEQ multiplex PCR; TCRdb has only the in-frame clones, and not every one. The sample includes some 190,000 clones, over 75% of them seen just once. Input material: PBMCs. These receptors all stem from a young woman in good health and CMV-seronegative.

About this clone itself: At one end, the junction sequence differs from germline, possibly due to a read error. The J gene is TRBJ1-1, the V gene TRBV5-1; 7 bases are a match to TRBD1. The CDR3 extends over 13 amino acids. Germline V gene sequence: CDR1 SGHRS, CDR2 YFSETQ. The CDR3 region is CASSSQGNPEAFF. CDR3 nucleotide sequence: TGCGCCAGCAGTTCACAGGGGAACCCTGAAGCTTTCTTT.

This clone was seen once. The CDR3: CASSSKETQYF. The CDR3 nucleotides read TGCGCCAGCAGCTCCAAAGAGACCCAGTACTTC. The J gene is TRBJ2-5, the V gene TRBV5-1; unclear D gene. Deletions cut 3 bases from V and 3 bases from J, with 3 bases between. The CDR3 is 11 amino acids. Germline loops: CDR1 SGHRS, CDR2 YFSETQ.

The rearrangement links TRBV21-1 to TRBJ2-7; the listed D gene, TRBD1, was not tested against the DNA. TRBV21-1 is tagged as a pseudogene. The CDR3 runs 16 residues. The CDR3 region has the DNA TGTGCCAGCAGGGCAGACAGTATCCGGGACACCTACGAGCAGTACTTC. Its protein product is CASRADSIRDTYEQYF.

The rearrangement joins TRBV6-1 to TRBJ1-1, with D unresolved. V was pared by 3 bases and J by 3 bases, with 8 bases between. The CDR3 contains 13 residues. Germline V lookup: CDR1 MNHNS, CDR2 SASEGT. CDR3 DNA sequence: TGTGCCAGCAGTGAGGCCTCCGACACTGAAGCTTTCTTT. It specifies CASSEASDTEAFF.

This chain connects TRBV5-4 to TRBJ2-1; D perhaps matches TRBD2 (5 bases). Germline lookup yields CDR1 SGHNT and CDR2 YYREEE (reference sequence). Trimming shortened V by 0 bases and J by 4 bases, and 11 bases separated the two germline ends. This CDR3 region has 15 residues. The chain's CDR3 is CASSLGGGSYNEQFF. The CDR3 DNA reads as TGTGCCAGCAGCTTGGGGGGTGGGAGTTACAATGAGCAGTTCTTC.

This clone was counted a few times. This sequence joins TRBV4-2 and TRBJ1-2, with 9 nucleotides matching TRBD1. Per germline, CDR1 LGHNA and CDR2 YNFKEQ. The CDR3 length is 12 residues. The junction had 1 base not matched to a gene; V was cut back by 3 bases and J by 8 bases. The CDR3 spells CASSQDRGGYTF. Here the CDR3 DNA reads TGTGCCAGCAGCCAGGACAGGGGCGGCTACACCTTC.

V usage is TRBV15 and J usage is TRBJ2-7, with 9 bases aligning to TRBD1. Trimming at V came to 5 bases and at J to 3 bases, leaving 5 bases not matched to a gene. CDR1 is LNHNV, CDR2 YYDKDF, per germline (reference sequence). CDR3 length: 14 amino acids. DNA for the CDR3: TGTGCCACCAGCCTCGGGACAGGGTACTACGAGCAGTACTTC. Protein: CATSLGTGYYEQYF.

The chain joins TRBV6-5 to TRBJ2-1; 12 positions match TRBD1. V lost 5 bases and J lost 7; bases outside the gene matches: 6. The CDR3 consists of 15 residues. Germline V CDR1 and CDR2: MNHEY, SVGAGI. CDR3 loop: CASSKGTGGGNEQFF. The CDR3 DNA is TGTGCCAGCAGTAAAGGGACAGGGGGCGGGAATGAGCAGTTCTTC.

This sequence joins TRBV6-1 and TRBJ2-5, with 7 nucleotides matching TRBD1. CDR1 is MNHNS and CDR2 is SASEGT in the germline V gene. V dropped 4 bases and J dropped 2; count of bases not matched to a gene: 7. The CDR3 loop spans 15 amino acids. The CDR3 is CASSALQGRQETQYF. The DNA of the CDR3 is TGTGCCAGCAGTGCGCTACAGGGGCGGCAAGAGACCCAGTACTTC.

This chain joins TRBV27 and TRBJ1-6, with TRBD1 as a possible D gene (5 bases). V was cut by 3 bases and J by 10 bases, with 16 bases left in between. Looked up from germline, CDR1 is MNHEY and CDR2 is SMNVEV (reference sequence). The CDR3 is 15 amino acids. The CDR3 nucleotides read TGTGCCAGCAGTTTTATTTTCCAGGGCCCCTCACCCCTCCACTTT. This translates into CASSFIFQGPSPLHF.

The rearrangement links TRBV28 to TRBJ2-7; no definite D call. This CDR3 is 12 amino acids long. V lost 2 bases and J 3 bases, leaving 5 bases between the germline ends. Germline lookup yields CDR1 MDHEN and CDR2 SYDVKM. This chain's CDR3 is CASSLRSYEQYF. The DNA for the CDR3 is TGTGCCAGCAGTTTACGCAGCTACGAGCAGTACTTC. Full variable domain (rest looked up from reference TRBV28 and TRBJ2-7): DVKVTQSSRYLVKRTGEKVFLECVQDMDHENMFWYRQDPGLGLRLIYFSYDVKMKEKGDIPEGYSVSREKKERFSLILESASTNQTSMYLCASSLRSYEQYFGPGTRLTVT.

In this sample, this clone turned up a few times. The rearrangement uses TRBV10-2 and TRBJ2-7; D not certain. CDR1 is WSHSY, CDR2 SAAADI, per germline. CDR3 size: 12 residues. The ends were cut back, 4 bases at V and 2 bases at J, with 6 bases in the middle. CDR3 loop: CASSAQTYEQYF. CDR3 in DNA: TGCGCCAGCAGTGCCCAAACCTACGAGCAGTACTTC.

A few counts support this clone. The chain's CDR3 is CASSFSGGLNYGYTF. As DNA, the CDR3 is TGTGCCAGCAGTTTTTCAGGGGGTTTGAACTATGGCTACACCTTC. The chain links TRBV27 to TRBJ1-2, with 7 bases matching TRBD1. Per germline, CDR1 MNHEY and CDR2 SMNVEV (reference sequence). CDR3 length equals 15 residues. The junction had 6 bases not matched to a gene; V was cut back by 3 bases and J by 2 bases.

The sample holds one count of this clone. V and J are TRBV7-2 and TRBJ2-7; TRBD1 might be the D (5 bases). The CDR3 loop spans 15 amino acids. V was trimmed by 1 base and J by 1 base, leaving 11 bases between them. CDR1 is SGHTA, CDR2 FQGNSA, per germline. CDR3 region: CASSLVPQASYEQYF. The CDR3 DNA sequence: TGTGCCAGCAGCTTAGTTCCACAGGCATCCTACGAGCAGTACTTC.

The chain has TRBV2 and TRBJ1-1; 9 bases line up with TRBD1. Looked up from germline, CDR1 is SNHLY and CDR2 is FYNNEI. Trimming cost V 5 bases and J 1 base; bases outside gene matches: 2. This CDR3 contains 14 residues. This CDR3 is CASSTGQGNTEAFF. In nucleotides, the CDR3 is TGTGCCAGCAGTACGGGACAGGGGAACACTGAAGCTTTCTTT.

The gene calls are TRBV29-1 and TRBJ2-3; 11 bases align to TRBD2. CDR1 and CDR2 from the germline V gene are SQVTM and ANQGSEA. The trim removed 3 bases at V and 4 bases at J, leaving 6 bases unmatched. The CDR3 runs 15 residues. The CDR3 loop reads CSVEFGLAGSDTQYF. The CDR3 DNA is TGCAGCGTTGAGTTTGGACTAGCGGGTTCAGATACGCAGTATTTT.

A few counts support this clone. CDR3 nucleotides: TGCGCCAGCAGCCAGGGACAGTCCACCGGGGAGCTGTTTTTT. Its translation is CASSQGQSTGELFF. The chain is built from TRBV5-1 and TRBJ2-2, with 7 nucleotides matching TRBD1. The CDR3 loop spans 14 amino acids. With 4 bases clipped from V and 4 bases from J, the junction kept 4 bases outside the gene matches. CDR1 and CDR2 (germline): SGHRS, YFSETQ.

Remarks on this clone: Mismatch with germline at one junction end may stem from a read error. The chain recombines TRBV7-7 with TRBJ2-5; 7 positions agree with TRBD2. Germline CDR1 is SSHAT and CDR2 is FNYEAQ (reference sequence). This CDR3 has 15 residues. DNA of the CDR3: TGTGCTAGCAGCTGGGGACTGGCGGGGGAAGAGACCCAGTACTTC. Translation gives CASSWGLAGEETQYF.

This clone was counted only a few times. This sequence joins TRBV4-3 and TRBJ2-7; 7 bases match TRBD2. The germline V gene encodes CDR1 LGHNA and CDR2 YSLEER. The CDR3 length is 17 residues. Losses at the gene ends were 0 bases for V and 6 bases for J; bases not matched to a gene: 14. The CDR3 DNA sequence: TGCGCCAGCAGCCAAGATTGGCTAGCGGAACGGGTAGGCGAGCAGTACTTC. Encoded protein: CASSQDWLAERVGEQYF.

This clone appeared a few times. The chain carries TRBV6-1 and TRBJ2-2, with D hard to call. With 1 base removed from V and 6 bases from J, the gap between germline ends came to 9 bases. Germline lookup yields CDR1 MNHNS and CDR2 SASEGT. This CDR3 has 14 amino acids. The CDR3 nucleotides are TGTGCCAGCAGTGAAGTGGCCCCCCCCGGGGAGCTGTTTTTT. Translation: CASSEVAPPGELFF.

J is TRBJ2-7 and V is TRBV2, with D perhaps matching TRBD1 (6 bases). Germline V CDR1 and CDR2: SNHLY, FYNNEI. The CDR3 is made up of 12 amino acids. Trimming cost V 11 bases and J 0 bases, with 11 bases left between them. The CDR3 protein is CAGRQDSYEQYF. CDR3 sequence (DNA): TGTGCCGGGAGACAGGACTCCTACGAGCAGTACTTC.

This clone was recorded a few times. The rearrangement joins TRBV2 to TRBJ2-5, with D possibly TRBD1 on 8 matching bases. Trimming cost V 6 bases and J 4 bases, with 21 bases left between them. This CDR3 has 16 residues. The germline gives CDR1 SNHLY, CDR2 FYNNEI. The CDR3 DNA is TGTGCCAGCAGGAAGTCGACAGGGGAGGGATTAGAGACCCAGTACTTC. This sequence encodes CASRKSTGEGLETQYF. Combining the CDR3 with reference TRBV2 and TRBJ2-5 gives the whole variable domain EPEVTQTPSHQVTQMGQEVILRCVPISNHLYFYWYRQILGQKVEFLVSFYNNEISEKSEIFDDQFSVERPDGSNFTLKIRSTKLEDSAMYFCASRKSTGEGLETQYFGPGTRLLVL.

The chain carries TRBV5-6 and TRBJ2-6; 7 bases match TRBD1. Germline loops: CDR1 SGHDT, CDR2 YYEEEE. The CDR3 is 15 residues long. The junction had 2 bases not matched to a gene; V was cut back by 4 bases and J by 1 base. The chain's CDR3 is CASSLRGSGANVLTF. The CDR3 DNA reads as TGTGCCAGCAGCCTCAGGGGGTCTGGGGCCAACGTCCTGACTTTC.

The chain combines TRBV2 with TRBJ1-4, with 9 bases identical to TRBD1. V was clipped by 4 bases and J by 6 bases; unmatched bases: 3. Germline values: CDR1 SNHLY, CDR2 FYNNEI. The length of the CDR3 is 14 residues. The CDR3: CASSVDRGHEKLFF. Here the CDR3 DNA reads TGTGCCAGCAGTGTGGACAGGGGTCATGAAAAACTGTTTTTT. Looking up the rest from reference TRBV2 and TRBJ1-4 gives the full variable domain: EPEVTQTPSHQVTQMGQEVILRCVPISNHLYFYWYRQILGQKVEFLVSFYNNEISEKSEIFDDQFSVERPDGSNFTLKIRSTKLEDSAMYFCASSVDRGHEKLFFGSGTQLSVL.

The gene calls are TRBV20-1 and TRBJ2-7; D remains unclear. CDR1 and CDR2 from the germline V gene are DFQATT and SNEGSKA (reference sequence). The CDR3 runs 10 residues. Deletions cut 5 bases from V and 5 bases from J, with 7 bases between. The CDR3, as DNA: TGCAGTGCTGCCCAGAACGAGCAGTACTTC. This codes for CSAAQNEQYF.

CDR3 sequence reads: CASSLTRSGELFF. In DNA form, the CDR3 reads TGTGCCAGCAGCTTAACCAGATCCGGGGAGCTGTTTTTT. V gene TRBV13 combines with J gene TRBJ2-2; D is ambiguous. The CDR3 extends over 13 amino acids. V was clipped by 2 bases and J by 6 bases, with 7 bases between them. In germline, CDR1 is PRHDT, CDR2 FYEKMQ (reference sequence).

This chain links TRBV5-1 with TRBJ2-7; TRBD1 is a possible D gene (6 bases). Trimming left V 1 base short and J 5 bases short, with 7 bases between. The CDR3 spans 12 residues. The germline V gene has CDR1 SGHRS and CDR2 YFSETQ. This chain's CDR3 is CASSLPGDEQYF. CDR3 nucleotide sequence: TGCGCCAGCAGCTTGCCAGGGGACGAGCAGTACTTC.

J is TRBJ2-2 and V is TRBV5-5; weak D call: TRBD1 (6 bases). Trimming pared 4 bases from V and 1 base from J, leaving 11 bases between. The CDR3 spans 15 residues. Germline lookup yields CDR1 SGHKS and CDR2 YYEKEE (reference sequence). CDR3 protein: CASSPGQKNTGELFF. The CDR3 DNA is TGTGCCAGCAGCCCTGGACAGAAGAACACCGGGGAGCTGTTTTTT.

The chain employs TRBV29-1 and TRBJ1-1; D is unresolved. Germline V gives CDR1 SQVTM, CDR2 ANQGSEA. Trimming stripped 2 bases from V and 0 bases from J, with 10 bases between. This CDR3 has 14 residues. Written as DNA, the CDR3 is TGCAGCGTTGAAACCGAGCCTTTGAACACTGAAGCTTTCTTT. Translating it yields CSVETEPLNTEAFF.

In this sample, this clone turned up a few times. The V and J genes are TRBV15 and TRBJ2-6; 7 positions match TRBD1. Per germline, CDR1 LNHNV and CDR2 YYDKDF (reference sequence). V shed 0 bases, J shed 1 base, and the junction held 0 bases outside the gene matches. This CDR3 comprises 16 residues. DNA of the CDR3: TGTGCCACCAGCAGAGACAGGGGGTCTGGGGCCAACGTCCTGACTTTC. It encodes CATSRDRGSGANVLTF.

The rearrangement joins TRBV10-3 to TRBJ1-2; D is unclear. With 3 bases removed from V and 3 bases from J, the gap between germline ends came to 8 bases. This CDR3 contains 13 residues. Germline V gives CDR1 ENHRY, CDR2 SYGVKD. Here the CDR3 reads CAISDPGYYGYTF. CDR3 nucleotide sequence: TGTGCCATCAGTGACCCGGGGTACTATGGCTACACCTTC.

V gene TRBV2 combines with J gene TRBJ1-2; D remains unclear. Germline V gene sequence: CDR1 SNHLY, CDR2 FYNNEI. V dropped 7 bases and J dropped 5 bases, with 11 bases sitting between them. The CDR3 contains 12 residues. In DNA, the CDR3 is TGTGCCAGCACGTTGGAGGCATATGGCTACACCTTC. Translation: CASTLEAYGYTF.